A selection of T cell receptor beta chains follows, all from one sample in a study of CD8+ T cells in alopecia areata. TCRdb's table, derived via immunoSEQ multiplex PCR, lists solely in-frame clones and lacks some. The sample shows approximately 180,000 clones, around 64% of them seen only once. The starting material was CD4+ T cells sorted from blood, obtained at approximately week 50, from a patient treated with tofacitinib. These receptors were collected from a human donor with alopecia areata. CDR3s include the opening cysteine and the closing phenylalanine or tryptophan. Each record gives: V gene, clone size, D gene, J gene, CDR3 protein, CDR3 DNA. D genes are given only for firm matches. Not every row has a clone size; where given, it reads once, few, many or a size class.

>TRBV30|-|TRBD1|TRBJ1-4
CAWMGQANEKLFF
TGTGCCTGGATGGGACAGGCTAATGAAAAACTGTTTTTT
>TRBV5-1|few|-|TRBJ2-3
CASSLPSTDTQYF
TGCGCCAGCAGCTTGCCCTCGACAGATACGCAGTATTTT
>TRBV10-3|-|TRBD1|TRBJ2-3
CAISSLGQGADTQYF
TGTGCCATCAGTTCTCTTGGACAGGGTGCAGATACGCAGTATTTT
>TRBV7-9|-|TRBD1|TRBJ1-1
CASSRQGTVDPDTEAFF
TGTGCCAGCAGCCGACAGGGAACGGTTGACCCGGACACTGAAGCTTTCTTT
>TRBV29-1|few|-|TRBJ2-7
CSAMGGSYEQYF
TGCAGCGCAATGGGGGGCTCCTACGAGCAGTACTTC
>TRBV6-5|-|-|TRBJ2-3
CASSPPNGGPDTQYF
TGTGCCAGCAGCCCACCGAACGGTGGGCCAGATACGCAGTATTTT
>TRBV2|once|-|TRBJ1-2
CASNPDLGNGYTF
TGTGCCAGCAACCCGGACTTAGGGAATGGCTACACCTTC
>TRBV7-2|-|-|TRBJ1-1
CASSKGGNTEAFF
TGTGCCAGCAGCAAGGGCGGGAACACTGAAGCTTTCTTT
>TRBV28|once|TRBD1|TRBJ2-1
CASSSIPGQGREQFF
TGTGCCAGCAGTTCCATACCGGGACAGGGGCGTGAGCAGTTCTTC
>TRBV5-1|-|-|TRBJ2-3
CASSLVATSTDTQYF
TGCGCCAGCAGCTTGGTGGCGACTAGCACAGATACGCAGTATTTT
>TRBV15|-|TRBD2|TRBJ2-3
CATSGAGGRDTQYF
TGTGCCACCAGCGGGGCGGGGGGAAGAGATACGCAGTATTTT
>TRBV4-3|few|TRBD1|TRBJ2-3
CASSQPGQGADTQYF
TGCGCCAGCAGCCAGCCGGGACAGGGCGCAGATACGCAGTATTTT
>TRBV5-1|-|-|TRBJ2-6
CASSSTQGAGANVLTF
TGCGCCAGCAGCTCGACCCAAGGGGCTGGGGCCAACGTCCTGACTTTC
>TRBV5-1|-|-|TRBJ2-7
CASSLGNKEQYF
TGCGCCAGCAGCTTGGGAAACAAAGAGCAGTACTTC
>TRBV10-3|-|-|TRBJ1-1
CAISDSTFNTEAFF
TGTGCCATCAGTGATTCCACTTTTAACACTGAAGCTTTCTTT
>TRBV30|-|-|TRBJ1-5
CAWSVYGNQPQHF
TGTGCCTGGAGTGTATACGGGAATCAGCCCCAGCATTTT
>TRBV27|-|-|TRBJ1-3
CASSFVESSGNTIYF
TGTGCCAGCAGTTTCGTCGAAAGCTCTGGAAACACCATATATTTT
>TRBV27|few|-|TRBJ1-4
CASSLARGEKLFF
TGTGCCAGCAGTTTAGCCCGAGGGGAAAAACTGTTTTTT
>TRBV29-1|-|-|TRBJ1-2
CSVGPQGFITF
TGCAGCGTTGGACCCCAGGGGTTTATCACCTTC
>TRBV4-3|-|-|TRBJ2-6
CASSQEGPGDFSNVLTF
TGCGCCAGCAGCCAAGAAGGTCCGGGGGACTTTTCCAACGTCCTGACTTTC
>TRBV2|-|-|TRBJ2-5
CASSERTEQTQYF
TGTGCCAGCAGTGAAAGGACAGAGCAGACCCAGTACTTC
>TRBV5-6|-|-|TRBJ2-7
CASSPPGGSYEQYF
TGTGCCAGCAGCCCTCCTGGTGGGTCCTACGAGCAGTACTTC
>TRBV29-1|-|-|TRBJ2-3
CSVQEGGTSADTQYF
TGCAGCGTTCAAGAAGGCGGGACGTCGGCAGATACGCAGTATTTT
>TRBV25-1|-|TRBD1|TRBJ1-1
CASRAGTGALDSPAFF
TGTGCCAGCAGGGCCGGGACAGGGGCGCTGGATAGTCCGGCTTTCTTT
>TRBV30|-|TRBD2|TRBJ2-4
CAWPDGGASKNIQYF
TGTGCCTGGCCGGACGGGGGGGCGTCCAAAAACATTCAGTACTTC
>TRBV6-5|-|TRBD1|TRBJ1-6
CASSKKPGQPSPLHF
TGTGCCAGCAGCAAAAAACCGGGACAGCCATCACCCCTCCACTTT
>TRBV5-1|once|-|TRBJ1-1
CASRATDEAFF
TGCGCCAGCAGGGCAACCGATGAAGCTTTCTTT
>TRBV10-2|-|-|TRBJ2-2
CASRTTVTGELFF
TGCGCCAGCAGAACCACTGTCACCGGGGAGCTGTTTTTT
>TRBV15|-|-|TRBJ1-4
CATSRDRREKLFF
TGTGCCACCAGCAGAGATAGACGGGAAAAACTGTTTTTT
>TRBV29-1|-|TRBD1|TRBJ1-2
CSVVGTGYGYTF
TGCAGCGTTGTTGGGACAGGGTATGGCTACACCTTC
>TRBV25-1|-|TRBD1|TRBJ1-2
CASSGDRDYGYTF
TGTGCCAGCAGTGGCGACAGGGACTATGGCTACACCTTC
>TRBV30|-|-|TRBJ1-1
CAWSLGVSEAFF
TGTGCCTGGAGTTTGGGGGTCTCTGAAGCTTTCTTT
>TRBV19|-|-|TRBJ2-7
CASSRGDGLREQYF
TGTGCCAGTAGTAGGGGGGACGGCCTACGCGAGCAGTACTTC
>TRBV30|-|-|TRBJ2-5
CAWSFGDGETQYF
TGTGCCTGGAGTTTCGGGGATGGGGAGACCCAGTACTTC
>TRBV13|-|TRBD2|TRBJ2-1
CASSSPLAGRGNEQFF
TGTGCCAGCAGTTCTCCTCTAGCGGGGAGGGGTAATGAGCAGTTCTTC
>TRBV29-1|-|-|TRBJ1-5
CSVGEDSNQPQHF
TGCAGCGTTGGGGAGGATAGCAATCAGCCCCAGCATTTT
>TRBV5-1|-|-|TRBJ1-2
CASSLDRASYGYTF
TGCGCCAGCAGCTTGGACCGGGCTAGCTATGGCTACACCTTC
>TRBV7-2|-|-|TRBJ2-1
CASSPLRGPYNEQFF
TGTGCCAGCAGCCCTCTCCGGGGCCCCTACAATGAGCAGTTCTTC
>TRBV30|-|TRBD1|TRBJ1-5
CAWSGTGNQPQHF
TGTGCCTGGAGCGGGACAGGGAATCAGCCCCAGCATTTT
>TRBV7-2|-|TRBD2|TRBJ2-2
CASPGLAGGAGELFF
TGTGCCTCACCGGGACTAGCGGGAGGGGCCGGGGAGCTGTTTTTT
>TRBV30|-|-|TRBJ1-1
CAWCSGTEAFF
TGTGCCTGGTGTTCAGGCACTGAAGCTTTCTTT
>TRBV29-1|-|TRBD1|TRBJ1-1
CSVNRGTEAFF
TGCAGCGTAAACAGGGGAACTGAAGCTTTCTTT